These T cell receptor beta chains were read from a single sample in a study of blood T cell repertoires in COVID-19. TCRdb's table, derived via immunoSEQ multiplex PCR, lists solely in-frame clones and lacks some. The repertoire has more than 150,000 clones, approximately 82% of them found once; the top ten carry 17%. Sequenced input: PBMCs or T cells enriched from blood (not recorded which). Receptor source: a woman aged 45 to 65 who had recovered from COVID-19. Both conserved end residues are part of each CDR3. Fields, in order: D gene, J gene, V gene, clone size, CDR3 DNA, CDR3 protein. A D gene is named only where the DNA matches it firmly. Only part of the rows carry a size: once, few, many, or a class if the clone is expanded.

D: .; J: TRBJ1-2; V: TRBV5-1; size: .; DNA: TGCGCCAGCAGCGTCCGGGCCGAGGGAGGCTACACCTTC; CDR3: CASSVRAEGGYTF
D: .; J: TRBJ1-6; V: TRBV6-5; size: .; DNA: TGTGCCAGCGGAGCGAGGGCCCCAATCCACTTT; CDR3: CASGARAPIHF
D: .; J: TRBJ2-1; V: TRBV11-3; size: .; DNA: TGTGCCAGCAGCGTCGGCGGGGCGAGTAATGAGCAGTTCTTC; CDR3: CASSVGGASNEQFF
D: .; J: TRBJ1-1; V: TRBV6-1; size: few; DNA: TGTGCCAGCAGTGAAGCCGGACCTAGCATGGCTTTCTTT; CDR3: CASSEAGPSMAFF
D: TRBD2; J: TRBJ2-3; V: TRBV19; size: .; DNA: TGTGCCAGTAGTATAGGCCTAGCGGGATACACAGATACGCAGTATTTT; CDR3: CASSIGLAGYTDTQYF
D: .; J: TRBJ2-2; V: TRBV19; size: .; DNA: TGTGCCAGTAGTATTACAGGACCCTGGAGCGGGGAGCTGTTTTTT; CDR3: CASSITGPWSGELFF
D: .; J: TRBJ2-2; V: TRBV5-1; size: .; DNA: TGCGCCAGCAGCTTGGACGCGGCGAGCACCGGGGAGCTGTTTTTT; CDR3: CASSLDAASTGELFF
D: TRBD2; J: TRBJ2-3; V: TRBV11-2; size: .; DNA: TGTGCCAGCAGCTTACGGCGGGAGGGCCGCGTTAGGGATACGCAGTATTTT; CDR3: CASSLRREGRVRDTQYF
D: TRBD1; J: TRBJ1-1; V: TRBV27; size: .; DNA: TGTGCCAGCAGTCCCCGGACAGGGGGCACGAGGAACACTGAAGCTTTCTTT; CDR3: CASSPRTGGTRNTEAFF
D: .; J: TRBJ1-5; V: TRBV30; size: .; DNA: TGTGCCTGGAGTAACAGGGACAATCAGCCCCAGCATTTT; CDR3: CAWSNRDNQPQHF
D: .; J: TRBJ2-3; V: TRBV4-1; size: once; DNA: TGCGCCAGCAGCCAAGATGAGGATTACACAGATACGCAGTATTTT; CDR3: CASSQDEDYTDTQYF
D: .; J: TRBJ1-1; V: TRBV10-3; size: .; DNA: TGTGCCATCAAGGCCCCCTCCGCGACAGGGAACACTGAAGCTTTCTTT; CDR3: CAIKAPSATGNTEAFF
D: TRBD2; J: TRBJ2-1; V: TRBV28; size: .; DNA: TGTGCCAGCAGTATACCGACTAGCGGGCGCTACAATGAGCAGTTCTTC; CDR3: CASSIPTSGRYNEQFF
D: TRBD1; J: TRBJ1-2; V: TRBV4-1; size: .; DNA: TGCGCCAGCAGCCAAGTCCGTGAGGACAGGGGGCGGGACGGCTACACCTTC; CDR3: CASSQVREDRGRDGYTF
D: TRBD2; J: TRBJ2-3; V: TRBV10-3; size: .; DNA: TGTGCCATCAGTGAGCCCACTAGCGGGAGCCCAGATACGCAGTATTTT; CDR3: CAISEPTSGSPDTQYF
D: .; J: TRBJ2-7; V: TRBV6-5; size: .; DNA: TGTGCCAGCAGTTCCACCCAGGGGGGCCACTACGAGCAGTACTTC; CDR3: CASSSTQGGHYEQYF
D: .; J: TRBJ2-1; V: TRBV5-1; size: .; DNA: TGCGCCAGCAGCACCGTCCACCCTAGTGAGCAGTTCTTC; CDR3: CASSTVHPSEQFF
D: TRBD1; J: TRBJ1-1; V: TRBV19; size: .; DNA: TGTGCCAGTAGTATTCCCGACAGGGGGCTGGAATACACTGAAGCTTTCTTT; CDR3: CASSIPDRGLEYTEAFF